The clone carrying this T cell receptor beta chain was found once. Its antigen is undetermined. CDR1 SGHRS and CDR2 YFSETQ come from the germline V gene. Trimming removed 0 bases at V and 4 bases at J, with 13 bases between. The CDR3 covers 15 residues. The data were obtained in a study of vaccination and CD4 T cells after COVID-19. Whole-study context: The convalescents were made up of six males and four females, two of whom were Hispanic.

The Oncomine TCR Beta short-read assay sequenced DNA from cultured CD4+ T cells. One entry per CDR3 protein results from TCRdb running MiXCR on the PCR reads. In the table there are about 13,000 distinct CDR3 sequences, under 65% of which are singletons. As for treatment: roughly ten-day PBMC culture with coronavirus spike peptide pools or control peptides (ViraFEST assay). After culture for about ten days, isolation of CD4+ T cells was performed by negative selection. Material for sequencing was CD4+ T cells from blood, cultured in vitro. The receptor was derived from a human donor who had recovered from COVID-19. The V gene is TRBV5-1, the J gene TRBJ1-1; a weak D match, TRBD1 (6 bases). The CDR3 nucleotides are TGCGCCAGCAGCTTGGGTGCCCCCAGGGGCACTGAAGCTTTCTTT. This translates into CASSLGAPRGTEAFF.